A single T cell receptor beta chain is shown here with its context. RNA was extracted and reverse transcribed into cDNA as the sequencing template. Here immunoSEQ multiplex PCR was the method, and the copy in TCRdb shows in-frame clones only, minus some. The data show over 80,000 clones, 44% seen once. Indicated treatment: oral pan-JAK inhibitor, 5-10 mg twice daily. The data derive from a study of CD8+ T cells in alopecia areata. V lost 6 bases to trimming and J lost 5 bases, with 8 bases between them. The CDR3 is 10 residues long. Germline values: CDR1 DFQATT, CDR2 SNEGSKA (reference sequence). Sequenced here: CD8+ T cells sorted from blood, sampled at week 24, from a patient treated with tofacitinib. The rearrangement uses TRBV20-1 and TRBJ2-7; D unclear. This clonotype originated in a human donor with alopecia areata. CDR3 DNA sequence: TGCAGTGCCGACTCGAACGAGCAGTACTTC. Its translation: CSADSNEQYF.